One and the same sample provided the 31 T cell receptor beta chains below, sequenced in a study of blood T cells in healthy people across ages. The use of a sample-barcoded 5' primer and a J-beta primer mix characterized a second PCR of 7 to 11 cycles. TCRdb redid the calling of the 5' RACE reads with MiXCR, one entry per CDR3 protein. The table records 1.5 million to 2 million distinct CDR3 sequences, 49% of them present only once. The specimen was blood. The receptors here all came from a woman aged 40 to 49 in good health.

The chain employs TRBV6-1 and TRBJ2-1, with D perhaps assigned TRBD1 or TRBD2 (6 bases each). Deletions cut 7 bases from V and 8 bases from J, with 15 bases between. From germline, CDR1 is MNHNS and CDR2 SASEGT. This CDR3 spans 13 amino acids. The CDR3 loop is CASNLQGGYEQFF. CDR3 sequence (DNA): TGTGCCAGCAATTTACAGGGAGGTTATGAGCAGTTCTTC.

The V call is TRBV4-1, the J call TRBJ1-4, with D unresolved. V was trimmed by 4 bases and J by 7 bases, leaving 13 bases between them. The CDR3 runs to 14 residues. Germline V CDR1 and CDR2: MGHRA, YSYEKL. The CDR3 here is CASSPPPGGEKLFF. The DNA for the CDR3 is TGCGCCAGCAGCCCCCCGCCGGGTGGTGAAAAACTGTTTTTT.

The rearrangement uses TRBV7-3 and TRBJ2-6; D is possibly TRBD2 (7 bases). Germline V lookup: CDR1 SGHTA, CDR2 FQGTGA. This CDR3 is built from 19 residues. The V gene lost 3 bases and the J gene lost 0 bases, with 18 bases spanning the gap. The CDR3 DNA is TGTGCCAGCAGCTTCCAGGGAGGGGGTCCCTTCTCTGGGGCCAACGTCCTGACTTTC. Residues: CASSFQGGGPFSGANVLTF.

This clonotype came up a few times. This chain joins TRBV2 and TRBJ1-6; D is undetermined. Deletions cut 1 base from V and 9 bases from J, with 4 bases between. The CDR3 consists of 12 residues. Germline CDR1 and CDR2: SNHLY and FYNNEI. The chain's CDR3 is CASSEVSSPLHF. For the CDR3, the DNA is TGTGCCAGCAGTGAAGTCAGTTCACCCCTCCACTTT.

CDR3 DNA: TGTGCCAGCAGCTTAATGAGGGGGACACAAGAGACCCAGTTCTTC. Translation: CASSLMRGTQETQFF. This chain links TRBV7-2 with TRBJ2-5, with D tentatively TRBD1 (6 bases). The better agreement between TRBJ2-1 and the DNA end casts doubt on the J call. The CDR3 has 15 residues. Per the germline V gene, CDR1 is SGHTA and CDR2 is FQGNSA.

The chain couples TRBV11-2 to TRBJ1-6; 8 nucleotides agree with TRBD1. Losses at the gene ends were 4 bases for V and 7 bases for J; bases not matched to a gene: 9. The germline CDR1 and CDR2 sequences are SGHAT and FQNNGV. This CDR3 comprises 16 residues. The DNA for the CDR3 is TGTGCCAGCAGCTCCCCGCGACAGGGGTGGAATTCACCCCTCCACTTT. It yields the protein CASSSPRQGWNSPLHF. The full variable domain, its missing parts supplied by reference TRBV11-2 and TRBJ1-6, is EAGVAQSPRYKIIEKRQSVAFWCNPISGHATLYWYQQILGQGPKLLIQFQNNGVVDDSQLPKDRFSAERLKGVDSTLKIQPAKLEDSAVYLCASSSPRQGWNSPLHFGNGTRLTVT.

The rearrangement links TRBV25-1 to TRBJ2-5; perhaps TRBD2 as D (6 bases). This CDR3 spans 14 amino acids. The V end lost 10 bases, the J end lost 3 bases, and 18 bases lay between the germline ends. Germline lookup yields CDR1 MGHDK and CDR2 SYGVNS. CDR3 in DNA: TGTGCCACCAGGACAACGGACTACAAAGAGACCCAGTACTTC. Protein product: CATRTTDYKETQYF.

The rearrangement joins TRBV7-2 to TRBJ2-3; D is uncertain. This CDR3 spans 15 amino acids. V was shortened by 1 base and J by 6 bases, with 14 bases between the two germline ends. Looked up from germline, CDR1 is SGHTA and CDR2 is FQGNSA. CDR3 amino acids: CASSLGALRRDTQYF. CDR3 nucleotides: TGTGCCAGCAGCTTAGGGGCTCTCCGCCGGGATACGCAGTATTTT.

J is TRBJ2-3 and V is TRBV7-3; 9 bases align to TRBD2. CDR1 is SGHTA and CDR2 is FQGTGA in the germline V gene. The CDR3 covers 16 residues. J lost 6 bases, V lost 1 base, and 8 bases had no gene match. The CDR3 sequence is CASSLISGGGRDTQYF. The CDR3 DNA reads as TGTGCCAGCAGCTTAATTAGCGGGGGCGGAAGGGATACGCAGTATTTT.

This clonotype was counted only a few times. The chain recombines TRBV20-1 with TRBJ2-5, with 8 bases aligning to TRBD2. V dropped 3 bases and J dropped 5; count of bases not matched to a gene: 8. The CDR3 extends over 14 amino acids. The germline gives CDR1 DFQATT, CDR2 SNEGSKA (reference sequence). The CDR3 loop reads CSASVGGAYETQYF. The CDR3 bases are TGCAGTGCTAGCGTCGGGGGGGCCTACGAGACCCAGTACTTC.

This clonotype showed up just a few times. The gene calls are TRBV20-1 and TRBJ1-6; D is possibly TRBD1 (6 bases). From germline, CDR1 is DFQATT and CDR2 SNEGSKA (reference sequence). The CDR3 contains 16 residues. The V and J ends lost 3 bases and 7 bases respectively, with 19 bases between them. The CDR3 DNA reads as TGCAGTGCTAGTTCACAGGGCCGTCTAGAGAATTCACCCCTCCACTTT. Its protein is CSASSQGRLENSPLHF.

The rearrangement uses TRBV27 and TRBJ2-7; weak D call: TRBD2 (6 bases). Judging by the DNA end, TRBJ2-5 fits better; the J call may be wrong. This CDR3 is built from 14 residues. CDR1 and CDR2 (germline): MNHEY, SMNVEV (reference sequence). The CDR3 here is CASSYNGGRETQYF. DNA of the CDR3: TGTGCCAGCAGCTATAACGGGGGAAGGGAGACCCAGTACTTC.

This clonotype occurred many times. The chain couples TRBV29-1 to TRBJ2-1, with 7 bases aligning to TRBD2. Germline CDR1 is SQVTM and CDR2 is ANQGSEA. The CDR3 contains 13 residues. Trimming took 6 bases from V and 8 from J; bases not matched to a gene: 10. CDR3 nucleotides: TGCAGCGTCCCCGGGACTAAGTCCCATGAGCAGTTCTTC. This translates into CSVPGTKSHEQFF.

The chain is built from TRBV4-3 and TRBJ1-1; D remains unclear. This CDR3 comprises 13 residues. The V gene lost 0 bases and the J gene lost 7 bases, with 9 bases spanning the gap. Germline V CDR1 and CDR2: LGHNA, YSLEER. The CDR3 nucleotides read TGCGCCAGCAGCCAAGATCAAGGGTATGAAGCTTTCTTT. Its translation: CASSQDQGYEAFF.

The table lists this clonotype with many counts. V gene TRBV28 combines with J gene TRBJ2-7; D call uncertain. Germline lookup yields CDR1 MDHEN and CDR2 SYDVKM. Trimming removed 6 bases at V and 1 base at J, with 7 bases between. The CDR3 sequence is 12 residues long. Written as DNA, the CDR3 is TGTGCCAGCAGCTTACAGTCCTACGAGCAGTACTTC. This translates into CASSLQSYEQYF. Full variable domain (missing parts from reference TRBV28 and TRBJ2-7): DVKVTQSSRYLVKRTGEKVFLECVQDMDHENMFWYRQDPGLGLRLIYFSYDVKMKEKGDIPEGYSVSREKKERFSLILESASTNQTSMYLCASSLQSYEQYFGPGTRLTVT.

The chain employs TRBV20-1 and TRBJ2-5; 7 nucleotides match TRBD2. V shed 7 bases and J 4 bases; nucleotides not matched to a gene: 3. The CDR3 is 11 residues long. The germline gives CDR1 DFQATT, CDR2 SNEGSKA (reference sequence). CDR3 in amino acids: CSEGGRETQYF. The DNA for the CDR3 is TGCAGTGAAGGCGGGAGAGAGACCCAGTACTTC.

This CDR3 reads CASSSATGYNEQFF. CDR3 nucleotides: TGTGCCAGCAGCTCAGCTACAGGGTACAATGAGCAGTTCTTC. The V call is TRBV7-2, the J call TRBJ2-1; TRBD1 is a possible D gene (6 bases). Germline V gene data show CDR1 as SGHTA and CDR2 as FQGNSA. The V and J ends lost 4 bases and 4 bases respectively, with 11 bases between them. This CDR3 has 14 residues.

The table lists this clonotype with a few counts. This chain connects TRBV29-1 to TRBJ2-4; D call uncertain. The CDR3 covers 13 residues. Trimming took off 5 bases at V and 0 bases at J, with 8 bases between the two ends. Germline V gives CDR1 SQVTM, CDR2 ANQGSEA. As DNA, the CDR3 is TGCAGCGTTTCCGTCCAAGCCAAAAACATTCAGTACTTC. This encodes CSVSVQAKNIQYF.

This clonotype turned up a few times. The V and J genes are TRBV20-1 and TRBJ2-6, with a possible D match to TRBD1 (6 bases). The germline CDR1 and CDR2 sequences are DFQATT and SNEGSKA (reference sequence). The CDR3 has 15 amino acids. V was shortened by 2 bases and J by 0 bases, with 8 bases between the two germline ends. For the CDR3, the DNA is TGCAGTGCTAGACAGGGGACCTCTGGGGCCAACGTCCTGACTTTC. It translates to CSARQGTSGANVLTF.

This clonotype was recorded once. CDR3 residues: CASSPGPVGAFF. The CDR3 nucleotides read TGTGCCAGCAGCCCCGGACCCGTGGGAGCTTTCTTT. The J gene is TRBJ1-1, the V gene TRBV6-6; D uncertain. Germline V gives CDR1 MNHNY, CDR2 SVGAGI (reference sequence). There are 12 residues in the CDR3. V lost 6 bases and J 10 bases, leaving 15 bases between the germline ends.

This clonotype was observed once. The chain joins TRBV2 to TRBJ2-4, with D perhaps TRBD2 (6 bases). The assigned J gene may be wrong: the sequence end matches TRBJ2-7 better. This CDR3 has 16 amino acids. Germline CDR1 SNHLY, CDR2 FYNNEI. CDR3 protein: CASRGTQAWGSYEQYF. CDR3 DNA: TGTGCCAGCAGGGGGACTCAAGCTTGGGGCTCATACGAGCAGTACTTC.

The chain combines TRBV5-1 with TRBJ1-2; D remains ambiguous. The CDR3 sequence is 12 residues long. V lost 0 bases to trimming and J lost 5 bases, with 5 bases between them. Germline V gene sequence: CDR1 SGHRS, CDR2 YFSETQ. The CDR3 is CASSLDWYGYTF. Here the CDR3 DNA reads TGCGCCAGCAGCTTGGATTGGTATGGCTACACCTTC. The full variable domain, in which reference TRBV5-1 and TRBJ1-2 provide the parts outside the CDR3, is KAGVTQTPRYLIKTRGQQVTLSCSPISGHRSVSWYQQTPGQGLQFLFEYFSETQRNKGNFPGRFSGRQFSNSRSEMNVSTLELGDSALYLCASSLDWYGYTFGSGTRLTVV.

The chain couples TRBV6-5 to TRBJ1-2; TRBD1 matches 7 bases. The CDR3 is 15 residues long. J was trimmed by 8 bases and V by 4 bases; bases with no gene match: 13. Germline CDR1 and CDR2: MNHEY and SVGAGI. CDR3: CASSSDLVTGMGYTF. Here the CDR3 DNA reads TGTGCCAGCAGTTCGGACTTAGTGACAGGGATGGGCTACACCTTC.

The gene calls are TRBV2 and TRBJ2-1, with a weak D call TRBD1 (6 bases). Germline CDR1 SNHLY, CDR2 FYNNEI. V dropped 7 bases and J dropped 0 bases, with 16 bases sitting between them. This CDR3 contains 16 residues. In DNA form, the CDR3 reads TGTGCCAGCACTGCTCTGTCAGGGGTCTCCTACAATGAGCAGTTCTTC. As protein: CASTALSGVSYNEQFF.

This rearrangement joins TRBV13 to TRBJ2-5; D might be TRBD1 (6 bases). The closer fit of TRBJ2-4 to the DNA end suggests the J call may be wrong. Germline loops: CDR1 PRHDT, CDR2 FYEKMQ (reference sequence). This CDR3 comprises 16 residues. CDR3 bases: TGTGCCAGCACCATAGGGGGTAAAGGGGGCAAAAACATTCAGTACTTC. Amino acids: CASTIGGKGGKNIQYF.

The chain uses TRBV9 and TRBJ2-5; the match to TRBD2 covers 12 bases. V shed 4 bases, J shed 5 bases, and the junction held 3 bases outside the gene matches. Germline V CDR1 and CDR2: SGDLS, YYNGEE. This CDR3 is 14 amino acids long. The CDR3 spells CASSIGTSGETQYF. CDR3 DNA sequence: TGTGCCAGCAGCATCGGGACTAGCGGGGAGACCCAGTACTTC.

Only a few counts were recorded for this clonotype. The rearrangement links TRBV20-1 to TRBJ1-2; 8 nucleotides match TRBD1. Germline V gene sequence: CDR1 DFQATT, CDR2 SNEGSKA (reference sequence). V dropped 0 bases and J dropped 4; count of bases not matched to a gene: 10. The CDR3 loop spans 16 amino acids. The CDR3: CSARDTLTGASYGYTF. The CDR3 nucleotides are TGCAGTGCTAGAGATACCCTGACAGGGGCCTCCTATGGCTACACCTTC.

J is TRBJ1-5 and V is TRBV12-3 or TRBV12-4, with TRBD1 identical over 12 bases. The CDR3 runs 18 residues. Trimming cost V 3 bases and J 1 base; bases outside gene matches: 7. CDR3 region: CASSLLGQGAASNQPQHF. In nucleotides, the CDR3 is TGTGCCAGCAGTTTGTTGGGACAGGGGGCGGCGAGCAATCAGCCCCAGCATTTT.

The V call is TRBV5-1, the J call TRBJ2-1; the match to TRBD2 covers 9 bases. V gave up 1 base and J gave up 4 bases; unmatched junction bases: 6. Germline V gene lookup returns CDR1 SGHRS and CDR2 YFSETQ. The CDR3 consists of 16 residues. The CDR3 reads CASSLFPGLAYNEQFF. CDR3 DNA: TGCGCCAGCAGCTTGTTCCCGGGACTAGCTTACAATGAGCAGTTCTTC. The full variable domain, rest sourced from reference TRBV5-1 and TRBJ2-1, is KAGVTQTPRYLIKTRGQQVTLSCSPISGHRSVSWYQQTPGQGLQFLFEYFSETQRNKGNFPGRFSGRQFSNSRSEMNVSTLELGDSALYLCASSLFPGLAYNEQFFGPGTRLTVL.

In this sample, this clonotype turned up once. This CDR3 reads CASSTFIAGPQETQYF. DNA of the CDR3: TGTGCCAGCAGCACTTTTATTGCAGGGCCCCAAGAGACCCAGTACTTC. The rearrangement links TRBV7-8 to TRBJ2-5, with D possibly being TRBD1 (5 bases). V was cut by 5 bases and J by 1 base, with 17 bases left in between. This CDR3 is 16 amino acids long. Germline V lookup: CDR1 SGHVS, CDR2 FQNEAQ.

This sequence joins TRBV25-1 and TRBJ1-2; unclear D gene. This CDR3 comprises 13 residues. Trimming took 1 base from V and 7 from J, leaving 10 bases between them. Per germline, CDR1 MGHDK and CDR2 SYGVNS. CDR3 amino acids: CASSESGRAGYTF. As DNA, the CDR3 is TGTGCCAGCAGTGAATCGGGGAGGGCTGGCTACACCTTC.